This T cell receptor (beta chain) is drawn from a study of technical replicates of blood from several donors. Using immunoSEQ multiplex PCR, the repertoire was profiled, and TCRdb retains in-frame clones only, with some absent. The data contain tens of thousands of clones, about 95% of them singletons. V was shortened by 4 bases and J by 5 bases, with 8 bases between the two germline ends. CDR3 length equals 13 residues. The germline V gene has CDR1 MGHRA and CDR2 YSYEKL. This TCR came from a human donor in good health. The rearrangement links TRBV4-1 to TRBJ2-2; D is perhaps TRBD1 (5 bases). The sample taken for sequencing was T cells isolated from PBMCs. The CDR3 sequence is CASSRTGTGELFF. In DNA, the CDR3 is TGCGCCAGCAGCCGAACAGGAACCGGGGAGCTGTTTTTT.